What follows are 4 T cell receptor beta chains derived from one specimen sequenced in a study of T-cell memory formation after mild COVID-19. TCRdb itself ran the 5' RACE reads through MiXCR, one entry per CDR3 protein. Among about 350,000 distinct CDR3 sequences listed, approximately 13% were seen once. The sequenced material came from PBMCs or a T cell subset sorted from them (not recorded which). The receptor set was obtained from a man younger than 30 who had mild COVID-19 (a few samples of this study predate the infection). Cell type and time point are not known.

This clonotype has just a few counts. This chain uses TRBV28 with TRBJ2-4, with a possible D match to TRBD2 (6 bases). The CDR3 has 15 amino acids. Trimming took off 5 bases at V and 1 base at J, with 12 bases between the two ends. Germline assignment: CDR1 MDHEN and CDR2 SYDVKM. The CDR3: CASSGEEAAKNIQYF. CDR3 in DNA: TGTGCCAGCAGTGGGGAGGAGGCGGCCAAAAACATTCAGTACTTC.

This clonotype was seen a handful of times. The V and J genes are TRBV6-6 and TRBJ1-3; no clear D. Deletions cut 6 bases from V and 0 bases from J, with 6 bases between. The CDR3 is made up of 13 amino acids. Germline V gene sequence: CDR1 MNHNY, CDR2 SVGAGI (reference sequence). The CDR3 sequence is CASSPRSGNTIYF. The CDR3 nucleotides are TGTGCCAGCAGCCCACGCTCTGGAAACACCATATATTTT.

This clonotype was counted only a few times. The gene calls are TRBV7-8 and TRBJ2-7; D is perhaps TRBD1 (6 bases). The CDR3 length is 15 residues. Trimming pared 4 bases from V and 2 bases from J, leaving 15 bases between. CDR1 and CDR2 (germline): SGHVS, FQNEAQ. Here the CDR3 DNA reads TGTGCCAGCAGCTCAAACGCGGACAGCACCTACGAGCAGTACGTC. The encoded protein is CASSSNADSTYEQYV.

The chain uses TRBV20-1 and TRBJ2-5; D might be TRBD2 (7 bases). The V gene lost 5 bases and the J gene lost 1 base, with 11 bases spanning the gap. Germline V CDR1 and CDR2: DFQATT, SNEGSKA (reference sequence). This CDR3 region has 13 residues. CDR3 nucleotide sequence: TGCAGTGCTGGGGCGGGGGCCCAAGAGACCCAGTACTTC. It specifies CSAGAGAQETQYF.